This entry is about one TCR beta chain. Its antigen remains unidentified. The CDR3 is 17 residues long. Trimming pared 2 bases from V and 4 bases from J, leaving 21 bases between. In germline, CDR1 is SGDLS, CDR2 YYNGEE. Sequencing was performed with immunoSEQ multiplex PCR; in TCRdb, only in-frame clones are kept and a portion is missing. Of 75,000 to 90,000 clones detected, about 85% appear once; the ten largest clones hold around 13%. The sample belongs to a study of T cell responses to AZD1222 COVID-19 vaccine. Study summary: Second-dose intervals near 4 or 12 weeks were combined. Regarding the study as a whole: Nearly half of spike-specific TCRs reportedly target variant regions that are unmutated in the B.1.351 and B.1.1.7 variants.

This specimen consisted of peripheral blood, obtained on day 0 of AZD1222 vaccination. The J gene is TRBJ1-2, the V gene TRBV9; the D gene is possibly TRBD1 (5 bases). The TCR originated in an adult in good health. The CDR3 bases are TGTGCCAGCAGCGTCGACAGTGGGGTTAGTGGTCTCTATGGCTACACCTTC. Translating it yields CASSVDSGVSGLYGYTF.